This is a list of T cell receptor beta chains from one sample in a study of blood T cell repertoires in COVID-19. Some clones are missing from TCRdb's copy, which holds only in-frame ones; the method was immunoSEQ multiplex PCR. The top ten clones hold around 4% of a sample with about 98,000 clones, 80% to 95% of them seen once. Sequenced material: peripheral blood. Source of these receptors: a man aged 18 to 29 with acute or convalescent COVID-19. Both conserved end residues are part of each CDR3. A D gene is named only where the DNA matches it firmly. Where a row states a size, it is once, few, many or the class of an expanded clone; other rows omit it.

V gene	clone size	J gene	D gene	CDR3 length	CDR3 protein	CDR3 DNA
TRBV5-6	NA	TRBJ2-6	NA	14	CATLQGNGANVLTF	TGTGCCACCCTACAGGGTAATGGGGCCAACGTCCTGACTTTC
TRBV5-4	NA	TRBJ2-1	NA	15	CASSLGGFSYNEQFF	TGTGCCAGCAGCCTCGGCGGATTCTCCTACAATGAGCAGTTCTTC
TRBV11-2	NA	TRBJ2-1	NA	13	CASSLAGYNEQFF	TGTGCCAGCAGCTTAGCGGGGTACAATGAGCAGTTCTTC
TRBV24-1	NA	TRBJ2-1	TRBD1	15	CATSDSWTGADEQFF	TGTGCCACCAGTGATTCTTGGACAGGGGCGGATGAGCAGTTCTTC
TRBV10-1	once	TRBJ2-3	TRBD1	14	CASSWTGVADTQYF	TGCGCCAGCAGTTGGACAGGGGTGGCAGATACGCAGTATTTT
TRBV4-1	NA	TRBJ2-1	TRBD2	20	CASSQDWLAGGPDYRNEQFF	TGCGCCAGCAGCCAAGATTGGCTAGCGGGAGGGCCAGACTATAGGAATGAGCAGTTCTTC
TRBV10-1	once	TRBJ2-1	TRBD1	15	CASSEGQGAYNEQFF	TGCGCCAGCAGTGAGGGGCAGGGGGCCTACAATGAGCAGTTCTTC
TRBV18	NA	TRBJ2-7	NA	14	CASSPGQGRVEQYF	TGTGCCAGCTCACCGGGGCAGGGCAGAGTCGAGCAGTACTTC
TRBV19	NA	TRBJ1-1	NA	14	CASSPVQMNTEAFF	TGTGCCAGTAGCCCGGTACAGATGAACACTGAAGCTTTCTTT
TRBV5-1	NA	TRBJ1-1	TRBD1	15	CASSPDRGGDTEAFF	TGCGCCAGCAGCCCGGACAGGGGAGGGGACACTGAAGCTTTCTTT
TRBV9	NA	TRBJ1-5	NA	18	CASSVGAPGGGSNQPQHF	TGTGCCAGCAGCGTAGGGGCCCCCGGGGGAGGTAGCAATCAGCCCCAGCATTTT
TRBV2	NA	TRBJ2-7	NA	14	CASIATGAGDEQYF	TGTGCCAGCATAGCGACTGGCGCCGGGGACGAGCAGTACTTC
TRBV5-4	NA	TRBJ2-7	TRBD1	17	CASSSGGPGTGAGEQYF	TGTGCCAGCAGCTCTGGGGGGCCCGGGACAGGCGCTGGGGAGCAGTACTTC
TRBV6-6	NA	TRBJ1-2	NA	17	CASSRGPGGAASDGYTF	TGTGCCAGCAGTCGAGGACCTGGGGGGGCGGCTAGCGATGGCTACACCTTC
TRBV20-1	NA	TRBJ2-2	NA	17	CSASDIGGAANTGELFF	TGCAGTGCTAGTGACATTGGGGGGGCCGCGAACACCGGGGAGCTGTTTTTT
TRBV7-9	NA	TRBJ2-1	TRBD1	14	CASSHPDRGNEQFF	TGTGCCAGCAGCCATCCTGACAGGGGGAATGAGCAGTTCTTC
TRBV7-9	NA	TRBJ1-6	NA	16	CASSLDGPRGNSPLHF	TGTGCCAGCAGCTTAGACGGTCCCCGGGGAAATTCACCCCTCCACTTT
TRBV7-8	NA	TRBJ2-7	TRBD2	17	CASSPGLAGGPDYEQYF	TGTGCCAGCAGCCCCGGACTAGCGGGGGGGCCGGACTACGAGCAGTACTTC
TRBV7-6	NA	TRBJ2-2	NA	13	CASSLVGSGELFF	TGTGCCAGCAGCTTAGTCGGGTCCGGGGAGCTGTTTTTT
TRBV2	NA	TRBJ2-4	TRBD2	12	CASSSGSDIQYF	TGTGCCAGCAGTAGCGGGAGTGACATTCAGTACTTC
TRBV25-1	once	TRBJ1-6	TRBD1	16	CASSDRDRGDNSPLHF	TGTGCCAGCAGTGATCGGGACAGGGGTGATAATTCACCCCTCCACTTT
TRBV7-8	few	TRBJ1-2	TRBD1	15	CASSPTGTGAFGYTF	TGTGCCAGCAGCCCTACCGGGACAGGGGCTTTCGGCTACACCTTC
TRBV18	once	TRBJ2-7	TRBD2	15	CASSPLAGSTNEQYF	TGTGCCAGCTCACCACTAGCGGGATCTACCAACGAGCAGTACTTC
TRBV30	NA	TRBJ1-1	NA	11	CAWNRATEAFF	TGTGCCTGGAACAGGGCCACTGAAGCTTTCTTT